The 20 T cell receptor beta chains reported below all come from one sample, sequenced in a study of blood T cell repertoires in COVID-19. TCRdb's copy holds only in-frame clones and misses some; the assay was immunoSEQ multiplex PCR. The data show tens of thousands of clones, approximately 86% seen once. Sequenced material: peripheral blood. Every receptor here comes from a woman older than 75 with acute or convalescent COVID-19.

The chain is built from TRBV25-1 and TRBJ2-7, with D possibly TRBD2 on 5 matching bases. With 1 base removed from V and 8 bases from J, the gap between germline ends came to 18 bases. This CDR3 has 15 residues. CDR1 MGHDK and CDR2 SYGVNS come from the germline V gene. This CDR3 is CASSESVLGPGKQYF. The CDR3 region has the DNA TGTGCCAGCAGTGAATCGGTACTTGGGCCGGGGAAGCAGTACTTC.

V usage is TRBV10-2 and J usage is TRBJ1-6, with 12 bases lining up with TRBD1. The germline CDR1 and CDR2 sequences are WSHSY and SAAADI. Unmatched junction bases numbered 5, after V lost 8 bases and J lost 6 bases. The CDR3 length is 15 residues. DNA for the CDR3: TGCGCCAGCGGGGACAGGGGGCTCGGTAATTCACCCCTCCACTTT. Translating it yields CASGDRGLGNSPLHF.

The rearrangement links TRBV9 to TRBJ1-5, with TRBD1 matching over 7 bases. The CDR3 totals 15 residues. Germline values: CDR1 SGDLS, CDR2 YYNGEE. V shed 3 bases and J 3 bases; nucleotides not matched to a gene: 6. The CDR3 region is CASSAATGYNQPQHF. The CDR3 DNA reads TGTGCCAGCAGCGCCGCGACAGGGTACAATCAGCCCCAGCATTTT. Variable domain in full (rest from reference TRBV9 and TRBJ1-5): DSGVTQTPKHLITATGQRVTLRCSPRSGDLSVYWYQQSLDQGLQFLIQYYNGEERAKGNILERFSAQQFPDLHSELNLSSLELGDSALYFCASSAATGYNQPQHFGDGTRLSIL.

The chain employs TRBV27 and TRBJ2-3, with D perhaps matching TRBD2 (6 bases). The germline V gene has CDR1 MNHEY and CDR2 SMNVEV (reference sequence). CDR3 length: 17 amino acids. The V gene lost 4 bases and the J gene lost 3 bases, with 20 bases spanning the gap. CDR3 protein: CASSSPWGAGGTDTQYF. The CDR3, as DNA: TGTGCCAGCAGTTCCCCGTGGGGAGCGGGTGGGACAGATACGCAGTATTTT.

The chain is built from TRBV6-5 and TRBJ1-2; 9 nucleotides align to TRBD1. The CDR3 consists of 14 residues. Germline V gives CDR1 MNHEY, CDR2 SVGAGI. The trim removed 6 bases at V and 7 bases at J, leaving 9 bases unmatched. CDR3: CASSTPGQGGGYTF. In nucleotides, the CDR3 is TGTGCCAGCAGCACCCCGGGACAGGGTGGTGGCTACACCTTC.

CDR3: CASSYSRRSLHTEAFF. CDR3 DNA sequence: TGTGCCAGCAGTTACTCGCGGCGCAGCCTTCACACTGAAGCTTTCTTT. The V gene is TRBV6-5, the J gene TRBJ1-1; the D is unclear. CDR1 and CDR2 from the germline V gene are MNHEY and SVGAGI. V dropped 0 bases and J dropped 3 bases, with 14 bases sitting between them. The CDR3 is 16 amino acids.

This sequence joins TRBV6-2 or TRBV6-3 and TRBJ1-5, with 7 positions matching TRBD1. Looked up from germline, CDR1 is MNHEY and CDR2 is SVGEGT. V dropped 7 bases and J dropped 6; count of bases not matched to a gene: 12. The CDR3 is made up of 15 amino acids. CDR3 DNA: TGTGCCAGCACCCCTGACAGGGCGCAAAGTCAGCCCCAGCATTTT. The encoded protein is CASTPDRAQSQPQHF.

The chain employs TRBV7-6 and TRBJ2-7; D ambiguous. The V gene lost 0 bases and the J gene lost 0 bases, with 3 bases spanning the gap. There are 13 residues in the CDR3. Per germline, CDR1 SGHVS and CDR2 FNYEAQ. CDR3 sequence: CASSLARSYEQYF. For the CDR3, the DNA is TGTGCCAGCAGCTTAGCCCGCTCCTACGAGCAGTACTTC.

This chain uses TRBV5-1 with TRBJ2-7, with D possibly matching TRBD1 (6 bases). V gave up 4 bases and J gave up 5 bases, with 16 bases separating them. CDR3 length: 14 residues. Germline CDR1 SGHRS, CDR2 YFSETQ. The CDR3 DNA sequence: TGCGCCAGCAGCCTCGACAGGATCGCGCACGAGCAGTACTTC. Encoded protein: CASSLDRIAHEQYF.

V and J are TRBV10-3 and TRBJ1-1; 12 nucleotides align to TRBD1. This CDR3 is 16 amino acids long. Looked up from germline, CDR1 is ENHRY and CDR2 is SYGVKD. V dropped 8 bases and J dropped 3; count of bases not matched to a gene: 10. The CDR3 sequence: CAISRGGQGADTEAFF. The CDR3 coding sequence is TGTGCCATCTCGCGGGGGGGACAGGGGGCGGACACTGAAGCTTTCTTT.

Only a few counts were recorded for this clone. The V gene is TRBV2, the J gene TRBJ1-1; TRBD1 matches at 10 bases. The CDR3 runs 17 residues. The junction had 19 bases not matched to a gene; V was cut back by 11 bases and J by 4 bases. CDR1 is SNHLY, CDR2 FYNNEI, per germline. For the CDR3, the DNA is TGTGCCGGGACGAAGGCAGCCGGGACAGGGGAAGGCACTGAAGCTTTCTTT. Its protein is CAGTKAAGTGEGTEAFF.

This chain joins TRBV6-1 and TRBJ1-5; 8 bases match TRBD1. The CDR3 runs to 15 residues. Per the germline V gene, CDR1 is MNHNS and CDR2 is SASEGT. V gave up 3 bases and J gave up 1 base; unmatched junction bases: 2. The CDR3 coding sequence is TGTGCCAGCAGTGATAACAGGGGGAGCAATCAGCCCCAGCATTTT. Translation: CASSDNRGSNQPQHF.

The J gene is TRBJ2-7, the V gene TRBV19; 7 bases line up with TRBD2. This CDR3 has 14 amino acids. Per the germline V gene, CDR1 is LNHDA and CDR2 is SQIVND (reference sequence). The V and J ends lost 3 bases and 2 bases, in that order; junction bases with no gene match: 4. CDR3 DNA: TGTGCCAGTAGTATGGGGGGGGATACCTACGAGCAGTACTTC. This encodes CASSMGGDTYEQYF.

Only a few counts were recorded for this clone. This chain connects TRBV2 to TRBJ1-6; 8 bases align to TRBD1. CDR1 and CDR2 (germline): SNHLY, FYNNEI. Germline trimming cut 6 bases from V and 7 bases from J; bases unmatched to any gene: 11. This CDR3 is 16 amino acids long. Here the CDR3 reads CASRREQGVRNSPLHF. CDR3 DNA: TGTGCCAGCAGACGAGAACAGGGGGTGCGCAATTCACCCCTCCACTTT.

The V and J genes are TRBV5-4 and TRBJ1-1, with 7 positions matching TRBD1. The CDR3 is 13 amino acids. The V segment lost 9 bases and the J segment 4 bases; nucleotides outside the gene matches: 9. Germline V gives CDR1 SGHNT, CDR2 YYREEE (reference sequence). CDR3 sequence reads: CANSRQGGTEAFF. CDR3 nucleotide sequence: TGTGCCAACTCCCGACAGGGCGGCACTGAAGCTTTCTTT.

V and J are TRBV21-1 and TRBJ1-2; TRBD1 was called by the table and not checked on the DNA. TRBV21-1 is a pseudogene segment. The CDR3 is 15 residues long. In DNA form, the CDR3 reads TGTGCCAGCAGCACTGTCGGTGGTTCAGGCTATGGCTACACCTTC. Encoded protein: CASSTVGGSGYGYTF.

Here the CDR3 reads CAWGDSTEAFF. The DNA of the CDR3 is TGTGCCTGGGGGGACAGCACTGAAGCTTTCTTT. The chain carries TRBV30 and TRBJ1-1; 7 positions match TRBD1. The ends lost 5 bases at V and 4 bases at J; junction bases unmatched: 1. CDR1 GTSNPN and CDR2 SVGIG come from the germline V gene (reference sequence). The CDR3 length is 11 residues.

This clone was found once. The chain recombines TRBV5-1 with TRBJ2-5, with TRBD1 matching over 7 bases. V lost 2 bases to trimming and J lost 0 bases; unmatched junction nucleotides: 4. CDR3 length: 15 residues. In germline, CDR1 is SGHRS, CDR2 YFSETQ. The CDR3: CASSFADRDQETQYF. The DNA of the CDR3 is TGCGCCAGCAGCTTCGCTGACAGGGACCAAGAGACCCAGTACTTC.

In its sample, this clone was seen a few times. The chain is built from TRBV15 and TRBJ1-6, with 10 bases lining up with TRBD1. Germline values: CDR1 LNHNV, CDR2 YYDKDF (reference sequence). There are 15 residues in the CDR3. The ends lost 3 bases at V and 10 bases at J; junction bases unmatched: 6. The chain's CDR3 is CATSSRTGGTSPLHF. CDR3 sequence (DNA): TGTGCCACCAGCAGTAGGACAGGGGGGACCTCACCCCTCCACTTT.

V and J are TRBV21-1 and TRBJ2-1; the table's D gene call, TRBD1, was not cross checked with the DNA. TRBV21-1 is a pseudogene segment. The CDR3 runs 16 residues. CDR3 loop: CASSSPHGQDDHEQFF. The CDR3 nucleotides read TGTGCCAGCAGCTCCCCCCACGGACAGGATGACCATGAGCAGTTCTTC.